The 14 T cell receptor beta chains reported below all come from one sample, sequenced in a study of blood T cell repertoires in COVID-19. Method: immunoSEQ multiplex PCR; TCRdb's copy keeps in-frame clones and lacks some. The table shows about 360,000 clones, with roughly 77% occurring only once. What was sequenced was peripheral blood. The receptors come from a human donor with acute or convalescent COVID-19. The donor label of this sample is uncertain.

This chain uses TRBV6-5 with TRBJ1-2; 9 bases fit TRBD1. CDR1 is MNHEY, CDR2 SVGAGI, per germline. V shed 3 bases, J shed 6 bases, and the junction held 11 bases outside the gene matches. The CDR3 is 16 amino acids. CDR3 residues: CASSYSGTGRGDGYTF. The DNA of the CDR3 is TGTGCCAGCAGTTATTCCGGGACAGGGAGGGGGGATGGCTACACCTTC.

The chain carries TRBV18 and TRBJ2-3; 7 bases agree with TRBD1. This CDR3 is 14 amino acids long. The J segment lost 2 bases and the V segment lost 5 bases, leaving 4 bases of the junction unmatched. Germline CDR1 is KGHSH and CDR2 is LQKENI. CDR3 in amino acids: CASSLTGITDTQYF. DNA for the CDR3: TGTGCCAGCTCATTGACAGGGATCACAGATACGCAGTATTTT.

The chain links TRBV28 to TRBJ1-2; D is ambiguous. Germline V gives CDR1 MDHEN, CDR2 SYDVKM. CDR3 length: 12 amino acids. V lost 5 bases to trimming and J lost 8 bases, with 12 bases between them. CDR3 protein: CASSIRPRGYTF. CDR3 nucleotide sequence: TGTGCCAGCAGTATCAGACCCAGGGGCTACACCTTC.

The J gene is TRBJ1-2, the V gene TRBV7-9, with D perhaps matching TRBD1 (5 bases). The V gene's germline CDR1 is SEHNR and CDR2 FQNEAQ (reference sequence). The CDR3 has 14 residues. V lost 3 bases to trimming and J lost 7 bases, with 15 bases between them. This CDR3 reads CASSFGAHQGGYTF. DNA for the CDR3: TGTGCCAGCAGCTTTGGGGCCCACCAAGGTGGCTACACCTTC.

The chain carries TRBV2 and TRBJ1-3, with D possibly TRBD1 on 5 matching bases. The CDR3 length is 14 residues. Germline V gene sequence: CDR1 SNHLY, CDR2 FYNNEI. Deletions cut 10 bases from V and 1 base from J, with 14 bases between. CDR3 in amino acids: CATKPQGSGNTIYF. Here the CDR3 DNA reads TGTGCCACCAAGCCCCAGGGATCTGGAAACACCATATATTTT. The whole variable domain, filled in from reference TRBV2 and TRBJ1-3, reads EPEVTQTPSHQVTQMGQEVILRCVPISNHLYFYWYRQILGQKVEFLVSFYNNEISEKSEIFDDQFSVERPDGSNFTLKIRSTKLEDSAMYFCATKPQGSGNTIYFGEGSWLTVV.

The rearrangement uses TRBV7-2 and TRBJ1-4; no definite D call. Germline V gene lookup returns CDR1 SGHTA and CDR2 FQGNSA. The CDR3 has 16 amino acids. V lost 1 base and J 8 bases, leaving 17 bases between the germline ends. CDR3 in DNA: TGTGCCAGCAGCTTAGGTTGGGCCGTTGACACGGAAAAACTGTTTTTT. This codes for CASSLGWAVDTEKLFF.

This rearrangement joins TRBV2 to TRBJ1-1; D is unclear. This CDR3 is built from 14 residues. Trimming removed 4 bases at V and 0 bases at J, with 9 bases between. The germline V gene encodes CDR1 SNHLY and CDR2 FYNNEI. CDR3 coding DNA: TGTGCCAGCAGTGCGGAGATAGTGAACACTGAAGCTTTCTTT. This sequence encodes CASSAEIVNTEAFF. Combining the CDR3 with reference TRBV2 and TRBJ1-1 gives the whole variable domain EPEVTQTPSHQVTQMGQEVILRCVPISNHLYFYWYRQILGQKVEFLVSFYNNEISEKSEIFDDQFSVERPDGSNFTLKIRSTKLEDSAMYFCASSAEIVNTEAFFGQGTRLTVV.

The chain couples TRBV27 to TRBJ2-5; 13 bases map to TRBD2. Germline V CDR1 and CDR2: MNHEY, SMNVEV (reference sequence). The trim removed 11 bases at V and 5 bases at J, leaving 17 bases unmatched. CDR3 length: 17 residues. CDR3 amino acids: CAGQLGGLAGAAETQYF. CDR3 sequence (DNA): TGTGCCGGGCAGCTAGGTGGACTAGCGGGAGCTGCCGAGACCCAGTACTTC.

V is TRBV5-5 and J is TRBJ2-7; TRBD1 matches 7 bases. Germline CDR1 is SGHKS and CDR2 is YYEKEE (reference sequence). There are 13 residues in the CDR3. V lost 4 bases to trimming and J lost 2 bases; unmatched junction nucleotides: 3. The CDR3 DNA sequence: TGTGCCAGCAGCAGACAGGGTCCCTACGAGCAGTACTTC. Translating it yields CASSRQGPYEQYF.

The CDR3 DNA reads TGTGCCAGCAGGCAGAATTCCTACAATGAGCAGTTCTTC. Protein: CASRQNSYNEQFF. The chain uses TRBV5-6 and TRBJ2-1; D is unclear. The V gene's germline CDR1 is SGHDT and CDR2 YYEEEE. The CDR3 is 13 residues long. V lost 5 bases and J 1 base, leaving 7 bases between the germline ends.

The chain recombines TRBV4-2 with TRBJ1-2; 7 nucleotides agree with TRBD1. The CDR3 loop spans 15 amino acids. Trimming cost V 0 bases and J 5 bases; bases outside gene matches: 6. Germline V CDR1 and CDR2: LGHNA, YNFKEQ. This CDR3 is CASSQEGTANYGYTF. The DNA of the CDR3 is TGTGCCAGCAGCCAAGAAGGGACAGCCAATTATGGCTACACCTTC.

The chain carries TRBV6-6 and TRBJ1-1; D not certain. Trimming took off 3 bases at V and 6 bases at J, with 11 bases between the two ends. The V gene's germline CDR1 is MNHNY and CDR2 SVGAGI (reference sequence). The CDR3 has 13 residues. The CDR3 sequence: CASSYSGEAEAFF. The CDR3 DNA reads TGTGCCAGCAGTTATTCCGGGGAGGCTGAAGCTTTCTTT.

This clone was counted once. The rearrangement links TRBV2 to TRBJ1-3; D call uncertain. Trimming left V 1 base short and J 0 bases short, with 10 bases between. CDR3 length: 16 amino acids. Per the germline V gene, CDR1 is SNHLY and CDR2 is FYNNEI. This CDR3 reads CASSEGSRFSGNTIYF. The CDR3 bases are TGTGCCAGCAGTGAAGGTTCCCGTTTCTCTGGAAACACCATATATTTT.

This rearrangement joins TRBV7-2 to TRBJ1-1, with 8 bases lining up with TRBD1. Germline V gene lookup returns CDR1 SGHTA and CDR2 FQGNSA. CDR3 length: 16 residues. J lost 4 bases, V lost 0 bases, and 7 bases had no gene match. The CDR3 here is CASSLATGQGGTEAFF. DNA for the CDR3: TGTGCCAGCAGCTTAGCGACCGGACAGGGCGGCACTGAAGCTTTCTTT. Filled out from reference TRBV7-2 and TRBJ1-1, the complete variable domain reads GAGVSQSPSNKVTEKGKDVELRCDPISGHTALYWYRQSLGQGLEFLIYFQGNSAPDKSGLPSDRFSAERTGGSVSTLTIQRTQQEDSAVYLCASSLATGQGGTEAFFGQGTRLTVV.